The source of this T cell receptor (beta chain) is a study of cytomegalovirus exposure and HLA in healthy donors. Study findings and constraints: Prior analysis indicated that the majority of TCR beta V segments exhibited productivity approximately 87% or approximately 30% of the time. Association of a missense DCLRE1C variant with TCR beta V- and J-gene trimming was reported in a later analysis. The study labeled 150 to 200 TCR beta chains cytomegalovirus-associated.

A single count supports this clone. Its antigen is not known. This CDR3 has 15 residues. From germline, CDR1 is LNHDA and CDR2 SQIVND (reference sequence). J gave up 2 bases and V 3 bases, and 6 bases lay outside the gene matches. Use of 60 Vbeta and 13 Jbeta primers characterized the PCR. Authors' processing steps: Approximately 73 million unique TCR beta chains, roughly 11 million shared, were counted in a later analysis. Sequencing used immunoSEQ multiplex PCR; TCRdb keeps in-frame clones, though not all of them. The DNA gave D and trimming, while V, J and clone size come from that table. The sample yields 150,000 or so clones, 75% to 80% seen once.

Sequencing input: PBMCs. This TCR derives from a male donor in good health and CMV-seronegative. This sequence joins TRBV19 and TRBJ1-2; TRBD1 matches at 7 bases. CDR3 sequence: CASSIAPTGNYGYTF. Here the CDR3 DNA reads TGTGCCAGTAGTATCGCCCCGACAGGGAACTATGGCTACACCTTC.